This T cell receptor beta chain was identified in a study of T cell changes during pregnancy in multiple sclerosis. The trim removed 1 base at V and 4 bases at J, leaving 4 bases unmatched. In germline, CDR1 is MGHRA, CDR2 YSYEKL. The CDR3 spans 15 residues. Only in-frame clones appear in the TCRdb table, and some are missing; sequencing was by immunoSEQ multiplex PCR. The table has some 110,000 clones, roughly 92% seen once. The TCR originated in a female donor with multiple sclerosis, enrolled in a pregnancy study. This specimen was peripheral blood, taken after pregnancy. The genes are TRBV4-1 and TRBJ2-5, with 9 bases aligning to TRBD1. CDR3 DNA sequence: TGCGCCAGCAGCCAAGGGACAGGGGAGGCAGAGACCCAGTACTTC. This sequence encodes CASSQGTGEAETQYF.